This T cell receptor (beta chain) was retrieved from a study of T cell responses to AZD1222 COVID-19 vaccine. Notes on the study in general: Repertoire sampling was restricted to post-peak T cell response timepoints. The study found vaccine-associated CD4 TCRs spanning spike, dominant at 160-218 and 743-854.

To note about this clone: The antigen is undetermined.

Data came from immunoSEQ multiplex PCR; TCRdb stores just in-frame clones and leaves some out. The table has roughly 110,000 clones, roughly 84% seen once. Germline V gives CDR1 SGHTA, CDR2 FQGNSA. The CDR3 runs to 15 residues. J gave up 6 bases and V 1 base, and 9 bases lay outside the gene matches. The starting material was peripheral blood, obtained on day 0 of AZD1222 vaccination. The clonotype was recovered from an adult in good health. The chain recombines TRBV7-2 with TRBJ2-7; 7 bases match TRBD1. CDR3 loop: CASSLEGVRQGEQYF. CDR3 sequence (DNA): TGTGCCAGCAGCTTAGAGGGGGTCAGACAGGGCGAGCAGTACTTC.